The clone carrying this T cell receptor (beta chain) was counted many times. TCRdb itself ran the 5' RACE reads through MiXCR, one entry per CDR3 protein. This table has roughly 62,000 distinct CDR3 sequences, approximately 10% appearing once. The sample belongs to a study of neurological immune-mediated disorders. The CDR3 sequence is 17 residues long. Looked up from germline, CDR1 is SQVTM and CDR2 is ANQGSEA. The V and J ends lost 5 bases and 0 bases respectively, with 21 bases between them. This sequence joins TRBV29-1 and TRBJ2-3; D is unclear. This sequence was found in a man in his sixties in good health. Input material: PBMCs. The DNA for the CDR3 is TGCAGCGTTTCTTACAGAAAAAATCTACCTAGCACAGATACGCAGTATTTT. It encodes CSVSYRKNLPSTDTQYF.